This is a list of T cell receptor beta chains from one sample in a study of OX40 agonist ivuxolimab in advanced cancers. Only in-frame clones appear in the TCRdb table, and some are missing; sequencing was by immunoSEQ multiplex PCR. The data show 43,000 or so clones, with roughly 90% seen just once and 0.85% to 1.1% held by the top ten. Here the sequenced sample was CD4+ or CD8+ T cells sorted from blood, taken in a trial of the OX40 agonist ivuxolimab. The source of these receptors is an adult with an advanced solid tumor such as melanoma, head and neck, liver or kidney cancer. The CDR3 runs from the conserved cysteine through the conserved F or W. Each record gives: V gene, CDR3 length, clone size, J gene, D gene, CDR3 DNA, CDR3 protein. D genes are given only for firm matches. Not all rows give a size; the values are once, few, many and, for expanded clones, a class.

TRBV11-2	15	.	TRBJ2-1	TRBD1	TGTGCCAGCAGCTGGACGGGACAGGGGTTCAATGAGCAGTTCTTC	CASSWTGQGFNEQFF
TRBV18	13	.	TRBJ2-1	.	TGTGCCAGCTCAACGGGCCTGTTGGATGAGCAGTTCTTC	CASSTGLLDEQFF
TRBV18	13	.	TRBJ1-2	TRBD1	TGTGCCAGCTCACCAGGACAGGGCATTAGCTACACCTTC	CASSPGQGISYTF
TRBV6-6	11	.	TRBJ2-3	.	TGTGCCAGCAGGGGAGAGGATACGCAGTATTTT	CASRGEDTQYF
TRBV27	12	.	TRBJ2-3	.	TGTGCCAGCAGTTCCCTCAGGGGTACGCAGTATTTT	CASSSLRGTQYF
TRBV7-3	17	.	TRBJ1-3	TRBD1	TGTGCCAGCAGCTTAAGGACAGGGCTTCACTCTGGAAACACCATATATTTT	CASSLRTGLHSGNTIYF
TRBV6-6	13	.	TRBJ1-3	.	TGTGCCAGCAGGCAGGGATCTGGAAACACCATATATTTT	CASRQGSGNTIYF
TRBV11-2	13	.	TRBJ2-2	.	TGTGCCAGCAGCTTAGGCGAATCCGGGGAGCTGTTTTTT	CASSLGESGELFF
TRBV15	15	.	TRBJ2-7	.	TGTGCCACCAGCAGAGGGACGCAGGGATCCTACGAGCAGTACTTC	CATSRGTQGSYEQYF
TRBV28	15	.	TRBJ2-1	TRBD1	TGTGCCAGCAGTGGCAGGGGGCCTGGGTTGAATGAGCAGTTCTTC	CASSGRGPGLNEQFF
TRBV27	13	.	TRBJ2-5	.	TGTGCCAGCACTTTGGGTCGAAGGGGGACCCTACACTTC	CASTLGRRGTLHF
TRBV29-1	15	.	TRBJ2-5	.	TGCAGCGTTGAAGATCCAGGGGCCCTACAAGAGACCCAGTACTTC	CSVEDPGALQETQYF
TRBV30	14	once	TRBJ2-7	TRBD2	TGTGCCTGGAGGCGACTAGCGGGAGGCTACGAGCAGTACTTC	CAWRRLAGGYEQYF
TRBV7-9	14	.	TRBJ1-5	.	TGTGCCAGCAGCTTAGCGGGGATGGATCAGCCCCAGCATTTT	CASSLAGMDQPQHF
TRBV7-9	15	.	TRBJ2-3	.	TGTGCCAGCAGCTTCACAGGGGCGGGGACAGATACGCAGTATTTT	CASSFTGAGTDTQYF
TRBV6-5	15	.	TRBJ2-2	.	TGTGCCAGCAGTGCGGCGACAGTAGCCACCGGGGAGCTGTTTTTT	CASSAATVATGELFF
TRBV11-2	18	.	TRBJ2-1	TRBD2	TGTGCCAGCAGCTCCGTGGGACTAGCGGGAGCTGGTTACAATGAGCAGTTCTTC	CASSSVGLAGAGYNEQFF
TRBV6-5	15	.	TRBJ2-7	TRBD2	TGTGCCAGCCGCTCGGGAGGGCCCCGAGGGAACGAGCAGTACTTC	CASRSGGPRGNEQYF
TRBV5-8	15	.	TRBJ2-3	TRBD1	TGTGCCAGCAGGATACCGGGACAGGGCACAGATACGCAGTATTTT	CASRIPGQGTDTQYF
TRBV9	16	.	TRBJ2-6	.	TGTGCCAGCAGCGTAGGGACACCGTCTGGGGCCAACGTCCTGACTTTC	CASSVGTPSGANVLTF
TRBV5-4	16	once	TRBJ2-5	TRBD1	TGTGCCAGCAGCTTGGGCGACAGGGGGCGAGTAGAGACCCAGTACTTC	CASSLGDRGRVETQYF
TRBV28	13	.	TRBJ1-5	.	TGTGCCAGTAGGGAGGCCGATTATCAGCCCCAGCATTTT	CASREADYQPQHF
TRBV5-1	15	.	TRBJ2-3	.	TGCGCCAGCAGCTTGGGTTCGGGGGTCACAGATACGCAGTATTTT	CASSLGSGVTDTQYF
TRBV7-6	20	.	TRBJ1-5	.	TGTGCCAGCAGCTCAAGCTTAGCGGAACGATCGCGGGTTAGCAATCAGCCCCAGCATTTT	CASSSSLAERSRVSNQPQHF
TRBV5-4	14	.	TRBJ2-7	TRBD1	TGTGCCAGCAGCAAAGCCAGGGGGCGGAACGAGCAGTACTTC	CASSKARGRNEQYF